This T cell receptor beta chain emerged from a study of blood T cell repertoires in COVID-19. The germline V gene encodes CDR1 SGHKS and CDR2 YYEKEE (reference sequence). This CDR3 has 15 amino acids. Deletions cut 4 bases from V and 0 bases from J, with 12 bases between. Cohort 3 donors were reported recovered after two negative PCRs, clearance, or symptom resolution. Assay: immunoSEQ multiplex PCR; the TCRdb copy retains only in-frame clones and omits some. Here the sample spans about 260,000 clones, 80% to 90% being singletons. The sample taken for sequencing was PBMCs or T cells enriched from blood (not recorded which). The chain recombines TRBV5-5 with TRBJ2-3; D not certain. This TCR came from a woman younger than 30 who had recovered from COVID-19. The CDR3 bases are TGTGCCAGCAGCCCCGGCGGCTTTAGCACAGATACGCAGTATTTT. The encoded protein is CASSPGGFSTDTQYF.